Each of the 22 T cell receptor beta chains below was sequenced from the same sample in a study of graft-versus-host responses after intestinal transplantation. Libraries were prepared by immunoSEQ multiplex PCR; TCRdb keeps only in-frame clonotypes and omits some of them. The table has 100,000 or so clones, approximately 90% seen once. These receptors have no known antigen. The sample in question was unstimulated CD4+ T cells sorted from spleen or lymph node cells, obtained before intestinal transplant. The receptors were sampled from a human donor who received an intestinal transplant.

The V and J genes are TRBV6-5 and TRBJ2-1; D is possibly TRBD2 (5 bases). Germline CDR1 is MNHEY and CDR2 is SVGAGI. V was clipped by 6 bases and J by 5 bases, with 17 bases between them. The CDR3 runs to 15 residues. For the CDR3, the DNA is TGTGCCAGCAGACAGAGGTTACTAGAAGACAATGAGCAGTTCTTC. Translation gives CASRQRLLEDNEQFF.

V gene TRBV5-1 combines with J gene TRBJ2-3; 8 positions match TRBD1. This CDR3 has 15 residues. Germline V gene lookup returns CDR1 SGHRS and CDR2 YFSETQ. J was trimmed by 4 bases and V by 5 bases; bases with no gene match: 9. The CDR3 loop reads CASSRAQGASDTQYF. The CDR3 nucleotides read TGCGCCAGCAGTCGTGCCCAGGGGGCCTCAGATACGCAGTATTTT.

The rearrangement uses TRBV27 and TRBJ2-1; TRBD1 matches 7 bases. V was clipped by 5 bases and J by 0 bases; unmatched bases: 4. The CDR3 contains 15 residues. CDR1 MNHEY and CDR2 SMNVEV come from the germline V gene (reference sequence). The CDR3 protein is CASSHRTGSYNEQFF. The CDR3 nucleotides are TGTGCCAGCAGTCACAGGACAGGCTCCTACAATGAGCAGTTCTTC.

The gene calls are TRBV4-2 and TRBJ2-5, with 10 bases that match TRBD1. The J call may be wrong; the DNA end is better matched by TRBJ2-7. The germline V gene has CDR1 LGHNA and CDR2 YNFKEQ. CDR3 length: 15 residues. Written as DNA, the CDR3 is TGTGCCAGCAGCGGACAGGGGGGCCTCACCTACGAGCAGTACTTC. The encoded protein is CASSGQGGLTYEQYF.

The gene calls are TRBV30 and TRBJ2-5; 12 nucleotides line up with TRBD1. The V gene's germline CDR1 is GTSNPN and CDR2 SVGIG (reference sequence). The CDR3 covers 14 residues. The V and J ends lost 5 bases and 3 bases, in that order; junction bases with no gene match: 4. For the CDR3, the DNA is TGTGCCTGGGGGACAGGGGGCGGAGAAGAGACCCAGTACTTC. This codes for CAWGTGGGEETQYF. Filled out from reference TRBV30 and TRBJ2-5, the complete variable domain reads SQTIHQWPATLVQPVGSPLSLECTVEGTSNPNLYWYRQAAGRGLQLLFYSVGIGQISSEVPQNLSASRPQDRQFILSSKKLLLSDSGFYLCAWGTGGGEETQYFGPGTRLLVL.

V gene TRBV7-8 combines with J gene TRBJ2-2; D call uncertain. Germline CDR1 SGHVS, CDR2 FQNEAQ. V was trimmed by 5 bases and J by 4 bases, leaving 14 bases between them. The CDR3 totals 15 residues. This CDR3 is CASSPLEVGTGELFF. The CDR3 DNA reads as TGTGCCAGCAGCCCCTTAGAGGTCGGCACCGGGGAGCTGTTTTTT. Complete variable domain (other parts from reference TRBV7-8 and TRBJ2-2): GAGVSQSPRYKVAKRGQDVALRCDPISGHVSLFWYQQALGQGPEFLTYFQNEAQLDKSGLPSDRFFAERPEGSVSTLKIQRTQQEDSAVYLCASSPLEVGTGELFFGEGSRLTVL.

This rearrangement joins TRBV4-1 to TRBJ2-3, with 11 bases lining up with TRBD2. The germline V gene has CDR1 MGHRA and CDR2 YSYEKL. This CDR3 has 15 amino acids. The trim removed 7 bases at V and 5 bases at J, leaving 8 bases unmatched. The CDR3 loop is CASKIAGGPRDTQYF. CDR3 nucleotides: TGCGCCAGCAAAATAGCGGGGGGGCCGAGAGATACGCAGTATTTT.

The V gene is TRBV14, the J gene TRBJ2-7; 7 positions agree with TRBD1. V lost 2 bases, J lost 2 bases, and 6 bases stayed unmatched. The germline CDR1 and CDR2 sequences are SGHDN and FVKESK. The CDR3 is made up of 15 amino acids. In nucleotides, the CDR3 is TGTGCCAGCAGCCAAACGACAGGGAATGCCTACGAGCAGTACTTC. This gives the protein CASSQTTGNAYEQYF.

CDR3 protein: CAWSGRVYQWSYNEQFF. DNA for the CDR3: TGTGCCTGGAGTGGAAGAGTCTACCAATGGTCCTACAATGAGCAGTTCTTC. V gene TRBV30 combines with J gene TRBJ2-1, with no clear D. V was shortened by 1 base and J by 1 base, with 17 bases between the two germline ends. Germline V lookup: CDR1 GTSNPN, CDR2 SVGIG (reference sequence). The CDR3 spans 17 residues.

V gene TRBV27 combines with J gene TRBJ2-7; D is uncertain. CDR3 length: 13 amino acids. Germline V gene lookup returns CDR1 MNHEY and CDR2 SMNVEV (reference sequence). V was trimmed by 5 bases and J by 2 bases, leaving 10 bases between them. The CDR3 reads CASSLVGAYEQYF. CDR3 DNA sequence: TGTGCCAGCAGTCTAGTTGGTGCCTACGAGCAGTACTTC.

CDR3 DNA sequence: TGTGCCAGCAATTTCAGGGACACTGAAGCTTTCTTT. Encoded protein: CASNFRDTEAFF. The chain combines TRBV6-6 with TRBJ1-1, with a tentative D call TRBD1 (5 bases). The CDR3 sequence is 12 residues long. Trimming stripped 7 bases from V and 3 bases from J, with 9 bases between. Germline V gene lookup returns CDR1 MNHNY and CDR2 SVGAGI (reference sequence).

The rearrangement joins TRBV2 to TRBJ1-2, with 7 bases fitting TRBD1. CDR3 length: 15 residues. The V and J ends lost 3 bases and 0 bases, in that order; junction bases with no gene match: 4. Germline lookup yields CDR1 SNHLY and CDR2 FYNNEI. The CDR3 is CASSEGDRANYGYTF. CDR3 sequence (DNA): TGTGCCAGCAGTGAGGGAGACAGGGCTAACTATGGCTACACCTTC.

This clone was found once. The chain joins TRBV30 to TRBJ1-3, with D unclear. The CDR3 is 15 residues long. Germline lookup yields CDR1 GTSNPN and CDR2 SVGIG (reference sequence). V was trimmed by 4 bases and J by 0 bases, leaving 13 bases between them. CDR3 DNA sequence: TGTGCCTGGACCCACCAGGCCCTCTCTGGAAACACCATATATTTT. Its translation: CAWTHQALSGNTIYF.

The V and J genes are TRBV5-5 and TRBJ2-2; D remains ambiguous. Germline V CDR1 and CDR2: SGHKS, YYEKEE (reference sequence). This CDR3 region has 14 residues. The V and J ends lost 0 bases and 7 bases respectively, with 10 bases between them. The CDR3 spells CASSLGLGVGELFF. The CDR3 bases are TGTGCCAGCAGCTTGGGGTTAGGAGTCGGGGAGCTGTTTTTT.

This CDR3 reads CASSQGQGNSPLHF. The CDR3 bases are TGTGCCAGCAGTCAGGGACAGGGGAATTCACCCCTCCACTTT. This chain uses TRBV2 with TRBJ1-6; 10 nucleotides agree with TRBD1. The CDR3 spans 14 residues. V shed 5 bases, J shed 7 bases, and the junction held 2 bases outside the gene matches. The germline V gene encodes CDR1 SNHLY and CDR2 FYNNEI.

To note about this clone: One end of the junction varies from germline; a read error may be responsible. The CDR3 is CASIGDRGGLNGTF. CDR3 nucleotide sequence: TGTGCTAGCATTGGGGACAGGGGCGGGCTAAATGGCACCTTC. The chain combines TRBV2 with TRBJ1-2, with 10 bases lining up with TRBD1. CDR1 and CDR2 from the germline V gene are SNHLY and FYNNEI. The CDR3 length is 14 residues.

The rearrangement uses TRBV7-2 and TRBJ2-3; no clear D. Germline-derived CDR1 and CDR2 are SGHTA and FQGNSA. Between the trimmed V and J ends, which lost 1 base and 1 base, there was a span of 9 bases. CDR3 length: 15 amino acids. The CDR3 DNA reads as TGTGCCAGCAGCTTAGGGGCCCCGCGCACAGATACGCAGTATTTT. Protein: CASSLGAPRTDTQYF.

This clone was detected a few times. V and J are TRBV7-9 and TRBJ1-6; TRBD1 matches at 8 bases. The CDR3 has 17 amino acids. Germline V lookup: CDR1 SEHNR, CDR2 FQNEAQ (reference sequence). Trimming at V came to 1 base and at J to 4 bases, leaving 6 bases not matched to a gene. The CDR3 loop is CASSLGSTGGYNSPLHF. The CDR3 region has the DNA TGTGCCAGCAGCTTAGGATCCACAGGGGGGTATAATTCACCCCTCCACTTT.

The chain couples TRBV7-2 to TRBJ1-2; D is unresolved. Trimming took 1 base from V and 0 from J, leaving 12 bases between them. CDR3 length equals 16 residues. The V gene's germline CDR1 is SGHTA and CDR2 FQGNSA. This CDR3 reads CASSLEMGRPNYGYTF. CDR3 nucleotides: TGTGCCAGCAGCTTAGAAATGGGGAGACCTAACTATGGCTACACCTTC.

This clone was seen only once. The rearrangement uses TRBV29-1 and TRBJ2-1; D uncertain. From germline, CDR1 is SQVTM and CDR2 ANQGSEA. CDR3 length: 11 amino acids. The V end was cut by 6 bases, the J end by 7 bases, with 10 bases between. The CDR3 protein is CSVDTRNEQFF. CDR3 bases: TGCAGCGTCGATACGAGGAATGAGCAGTTCTTC.

V is TRBV28 and J is TRBJ1-2; 8 positions match TRBD1. CDR1 is MDHEN, CDR2 SYDVKM, per germline. The CDR3 has 11 residues. V shed 8 bases and J 8 bases; nucleotides not matched to a gene: 4. Here the CDR3 reads CASSGTGGYTF. The CDR3 nucleotides read TGTGCCAGCTCCGGGACAGGAGGCTACACCTTC.

The chain recombines TRBV5-1 with TRBJ2-3, with 12 bases matching TRBD1. Germline CDR1 is SGHRS and CDR2 is YFSETQ. Unmatched junction bases numbered 7, after V lost 1 base and J lost 4 bases. The CDR3 has 17 residues. The CDR3 nucleotides read TGCGCCAGCAGCTTGCCTACCGGGACAGGGGGCCCAGATACGCAGTATTTT. The encoded protein is CASSLPTGTGGPDTQYF.